These 22 T cell receptor beta chains share one sample of origin, sequenced in a study of blood T cell repertoires in COVID-19. This table comes from immunoSEQ multiplex PCR, and its TCRdb copy is limited to in-frame clones, with some not included. The sample consists of about 350,000 clones, about nine tenths of them appearing once. The source material was peripheral blood. The receptor set was obtained from a woman in her forties or fifties with COVID-19, enrolled during active disease.

This clone occurred a few times. The chain carries TRBV7-3 and TRBJ2-2; perhaps TRBD2 as D (6 bases). Germline CDR1 and CDR2: SGHTA and FQGTGA. CDR3 length: 14 amino acids. V dropped 2 bases and J dropped 10 bases, with 14 bases sitting between them. The CDR3 DNA reads TGTGCCAGCAGCTTATCACTTGCGGGATCGGAGCTGTTTTTT. It codes for CASSLSLAGSELFF.

V gene TRBV28 combines with J gene TRBJ1-1; TRBD1 agrees at 9 bases. V gave up 1 base and J gave up 1 base; unmatched junction bases: 1. Germline V gene lookup returns CDR1 MDHEN and CDR2 SYDVKM. The CDR3 contains 15 residues. The CDR3 DNA sequence: TGTGCCAGCAGTTTATCGGGACAGGGGAACACTGAAGCTTTCTTT. Amino acids: CASSLSGQGNTEAFF.

The chain is built from TRBV19 and TRBJ2-5; D might be TRBD2 (6 bases). The V end was cut by 6 bases, the J end by 4 bases, with 18 bases between. From germline, CDR1 is LNHDA and CDR2 SQIVND (reference sequence). The CDR3 extends over 15 amino acids. The chain's CDR3 is CASRQAGTSGETQYF. In DNA form, the CDR3 reads TGTGCCAGTAGGCAGGCCGGGACTTCAGGAGAGACCCAGTACTTC.

The chain recombines TRBV12-5 with TRBJ2-1; no clear D. CDR1 and CDR2 from the germline V gene are LGHNT and FRNRAP. This CDR3 comprises 13 residues. V was trimmed by 7 bases and J by 1 base, leaving 8 bases between them. The CDR3 region is CASALVSYNEQFF. The DNA for the CDR3 is TGTGCTAGTGCCCTCGTATCCTACAATGAGCAGTTCTTC. The entire variable domain, with the rest obtained from reference TRBV12-5 and TRBJ2-1, is as follows: DARVTQTPRHKVTEMGQEVTMRCQPILGHNTVFWYRQTMMQGLELLAYFRNRAPLDDSGMPKDRFSAEMPDATLATLKIQPSEPRDSAVYFCASALVSYNEQFFGPGTRLTVL.

The J gene is TRBJ1-2, the V gene TRBV6-4; 8 nucleotides match TRBD1. The germline CDR1 and CDR2 sequences are MRHNA and SNTAGT. V lost 2 bases to trimming and J lost 2 bases; unmatched junction nucleotides: 4. The CDR3 length is 15 residues. The CDR3 coding sequence is TGTGCCAGCAGTGACGCAGGGGGCCGAAACTATGGCTACACCTTC. As protein: CASSDAGGRNYGYTF.

The CDR3 region has the DNA TGTGCCAGCAGCCGTGGGGGGATCTTACGTTCCTATAATTCACCCCTCCACTTT. It yields the protein CASSRGGILRSYNSPLHF. This sequence joins TRBV7-9 and TRBJ1-6; perhaps TRBD1 as D (5 bases). Per germline, CDR1 SEHNR and CDR2 FQNEAQ (reference sequence). Trimming cost V 5 bases and J 1 base, with 18 bases left between them. The CDR3 length is 18 residues.

In its sample, this clone was seen once. The chain carries TRBV30 and TRBJ1-2; 7 bases line up with TRBD1. The CDR3 loop spans 17 amino acids. In germline, CDR1 is GTSNPN, CDR2 SVGIG (reference sequence). The junction had 16 bases not matched to a gene; V was cut back by 3 bases and J by 3 bases. The CDR3: CAWRQTRGQPGYYGYTF. CDR3 sequence (DNA): TGTGCCTGGAGGCAAACCCGGGGACAGCCCGGATACTATGGCTACACCTTC.

This clone was observed a few times. This chain joins TRBV7-3 and TRBJ2-5, with D maybe TRBD1 (5 bases). V shed 5 bases and J shed 4 bases, with 17 bases lying between them. CDR1 is SGHTA and CDR2 is FQGTGA in the germline V gene. The CDR3 consists of 15 residues. Here the CDR3 reads CASSPLGLGGETQYF. The CDR3, as DNA: TGTGCCAGCAGCCCCCTGGGGCTGGGCGGAGAGACCCAGTACTTC.

This chain uses TRBV9 with TRBJ2-5, with TRBD1 matching over 9 bases. The CDR3 spans 15 residues. Germline CDR1 and CDR2: SGDLS and YYNGEE. V lost 4 bases, J lost 2 bases, and 6 bases stayed unmatched. CDR3 nucleotides: TGTGCCAGCAGCCGGGGCGGGACAGGGCAAGAGACCCAGTACTTC. The encoded protein is CASSRGGTGQETQYF.

For this clone: The sample contains more than one DNA sequence encoding this CDR3. V gene TRBV19 combines with J gene TRBJ2-7; tentatively, D is TRBD2 (5 bases). V lost 1 base to trimming and J lost 1 base, with 8 bases between them. CDR1 LNHDA and CDR2 SQIVND come from the germline V gene (reference sequence). The CDR3 contains 14 residues. CDR3 loop: CASSIGTGSYEQYF. The CDR3 bases are TGTGCCAGTAGTATAGGGACGGGGTCCTACGAGCAGTACTTC.

This chain joins TRBV19 and TRBJ2-7, with 8 bases fitting TRBD2. Germline V gives CDR1 LNHDA, CDR2 SQIVND (reference sequence). The CDR3 loop spans 16 amino acids. V was clipped by 3 bases and J by 4 bases; unmatched bases: 11. The CDR3 bases are TGTGCCAGTAGTATTATCCCCCGGGCGGGAGGATACGAGCAGTACTTC. It codes for CASSIIPRAGGYEQYF.

The chain carries TRBV2 and TRBJ1-5, with 8 bases matching TRBD1. This CDR3 comprises 15 residues. CDR1 and CDR2 from the germline V gene are SNHLY and FYNNEI. The junction had 5 bases not matched to a gene; V was cut back by 4 bases and J by 3 bases. The CDR3 DNA sequence: TGTGCCAGCAGTGTCTGGACAGGGATCAATCAGCCCCAGCATTTT. It translates to CASSVWTGINQPQHF.

In this sample, this clone turned up a few times. This chain joins TRBV19 and TRBJ2-6; 7 positions agree with TRBD1. Trimming removed 3 bases from V and 4 bases from J; junction bases left unmatched: 9. Germline V gene data show CDR1 as LNHDA and CDR2 as SQIVND (reference sequence). This CDR3 spans 17 amino acids. The CDR3 DNA follows: TGTGCCAGTAGTATTAGACAGGGATCCTCGGGGGCCAACGTCCTGACTTTC. Residues: CASSIRQGSSGANVLTF. Together with reference TRBV19 and TRBJ2-6, the CDR3 gives the full variable domain: DGGITQSPKYLFRKEGQNVTLSCEQNLNHDAMYWYRQDPGQGLRLIYYSQIVNDFQKGDIAEGYSVSREKKESFPLTVTSAQKNPTAFYLCASSIRQGSSGANVLTFGAGSRLTVL.

The chain joins TRBV6-1 to TRBJ1-5; possible D gene TRBD1, 5 bases. Germline CDR1 is MNHNS and CDR2 is SASEGT. The length of the CDR3 is 15 residues. The V gene lost 3 bases and the J gene lost 3 bases, with 12 bases spanning the gap. CDR3: CASSEGGQVNQPQHF. The CDR3 coding sequence is TGTGCCAGCAGTGAGGGGGGTCAGGTCAATCAGCCCCAGCATTTT.

The genes are TRBV6-5 and TRBJ1-2; D is perhaps TRBD1 (5 bases). The CDR3 loop spans 13 amino acids. Trimming removed 7 bases from V and 5 bases from J, with 14 bases in between. Germline values: CDR1 MNHEY, CDR2 SVGAGI. CDR3 sequence reads: CASNLGTLYGYTF. The CDR3 DNA is TGTGCCAGCAACCTAGGGACTCTTTATGGCTACACCTTC.

V gene TRBV4-1 combines with J gene TRBJ1-4, with 8 bases aligning to TRBD1. Germline trimming cut 3 bases from V and 2 bases from J; bases unmatched to any gene: 5. The CDR3 loop spans 16 amino acids. Per germline, CDR1 MGHRA and CDR2 YSYEKL. CDR3 nucleotides: TGCGCCAGCAGCCAGGGACAGGTGGGGACTAATGAAAAACTGTTTTTT. It codes for CASSQGQVGTNEKLFF.

V is TRBV2 and J is TRBJ1-2; D uncertain. The CDR3 has 14 amino acids. Germline V CDR1 and CDR2: SNHLY, FYNNEI. The V and J ends lost 4 bases and 4 bases respectively, with 13 bases between them. As DNA, the CDR3 is TGTGCCAGCAGTGGGGCACAAGCGGGCTATGGCTACACCTTC. Amino acids: CASSGAQAGYGYTF.

The chain combines TRBV7-9 with TRBJ2-5; the D gene is possibly TRBD2 (7 bases). With 6 bases removed from V and 5 bases from J, the gap between germline ends came to 19 bases. CDR1 and CDR2 from the germline V gene are SEHNR and FQNEAQ (reference sequence). The CDR3 contains 15 residues. CDR3 nucleotide sequence: TGTGCCAGCAGTAACTCGGGGGGCGTCAGGGAGACCCAGTACTTC. This encodes CASSNSGGVRETQYF.

The chain links TRBV11-2 to TRBJ1-4, with TRBD1 as a possible D gene (6 bases). V lost 6 bases and J 6 bases, leaving 14 bases between the germline ends. Germline lookup yields CDR1 SGHAT and CDR2 FQNNGV. The CDR3 is made up of 14 amino acids. The CDR3 is CASSLTGHDEKLFF. DNA of the CDR3: TGTGCCAGCAGTCTGACAGGACACGATGAAAAACTGTTTTTT.

The chain links TRBV5-8 to TRBJ2-5, with TRBD2 matching over 7 bases. The CDR3 sequence is 16 residues long. The germline V gene has CDR1 SGHTS and CDR2 YDEGEE. Unmatched junction bases numbered 16, after V lost 6 bases and J lost 5 bases. The CDR3 bases are TGTGCCAGCACCGCGGGGGTGTCAAGATTTTCCGAGACCCAGTACTTC. It specifies CASTAGVSRFSETQYF.

The chain combines TRBV19 with TRBJ2-2; weak D call: TRBD2 (5 bases). The CDR3 covers 16 residues. Trimming removed 7 bases at V and 7 bases at J, with 22 bases between. Germline lookup yields CDR1 LNHDA and CDR2 SQIVND (reference sequence). The CDR3 spells CASKDVWRGSNGELFF. Written as DNA, the CDR3 is TGTGCCAGTAAGGACGTCTGGAGAGGGTCCAACGGGGAGCTGTTTTTT.

The genes are TRBV7-6 and TRBJ2-7; TRBD2 agrees at 8 bases. Trimming removed 3 bases from V and 2 bases from J; junction bases left unmatched: 18. This CDR3 has 19 residues. Germline lookup yields CDR1 SGHVS and CDR2 FNYEAQ. The CDR3 nucleotides read TGTGCCAGCAGCTTTGTTGTGGGAGCGGGAGCCGTTCGGGCCTACGAGCAGTACTTC. This translates into CASSFVVGAGAVRAYEQYF.